This TCR beta chain was sequenced during a study of shared clonotypes between healthy human individuals. General study points: Among the subsets, naive ones generally showed larger estimated richness than memory ones.

Turning to this clone: Antigen: not known.

TCRdb keeps only in-frame clones here, not all; method: immunoSEQ multiplex PCR. This table holds roughly 2 million clones, approximately 94% found once. This CDR3 spans 13 amino acids. CDR1 and CDR2 from the germline V gene are MDHEN and SYDVKM. Trimming pared 3 bases from V and 12 bases from J, leaving 15 bases between. Sequences were obtained from naive CD4+ T cells sorted from blood. Subset described: CD45RA+ positively selected. This chain connects TRBV28 to TRBJ2-1, with TRBD1 as a possible D gene (5 bases). This sequence was found in a man between 18 and 35 years old in good health. CDR3 in DNA: TGTGCCAGCAGTTTGATTAGGGGCCCGATGCAGTTCTTC. Protein sequence: CASSLIRGPMQFF.